This T cell receptor (beta chain) originates from a study of shared clonotypes between healthy human individuals. Study overall: Samples came from a couple of female and three male donors aged 18 to 49.

Study-wide results and limits: A reduction in generation probabilities was seen for non-shared clonotypes relative to those shared by all four donors. A limitation of the genetic and exposure-history diversity represented arose from few donors.

V lost 1 base and J 13 bases, leaving 16 bases between the germline ends. There are 13 residues in the CDR3. The germline V gene has CDR1 SEHNR and CDR2 FQNEAQ (reference sequence). The method was immunoSEQ multiplex PCR; TCRdb's version includes in-frame clones alone and lacks a portion of them. The table lists about 1 million clones, 75% of them singletons. A note on this clone: The target antigen is unknown.

This clonotype originated in a man aged 18 to 35 in good health. What was sequenced was memory CD4+ T cells sorted from blood. Stated subset: CD45RA-negative fraction. The gene calls are TRBV7-9 and TRBJ1-2, with D possibly TRBD1 on 6 matching bases. CDR3: CASSLGQRGVCTF. The CDR3, as DNA: TGTGCCAGCAGCTTAGGTCAGAGGGGGGTCTGCACCTTC.